Listed below are T cell receptor beta chains from one sample, sequenced in a study of CD8 T cells in ankylosing spondylitis. TCRdb processed the 5' RACE reads anew with MiXCR; each CDR3 protein has one entry. The data show 700,000 to 1,000,000 distinct CDR3 sequences, with approximately 12% seen just once and approximately 0.51% held by the top ten. Sequenced sample: blood, either unsorted or a sorted T cell fraction (not recorded which). The source is a male donor with ankylosing spondylitis. CDR3s include the opening cysteine and the closing phenylalanine or tryptophan. A D gene is named only where the DNA matches it firmly. Size tells how often a clone was seen (once, few, many) or the class of an expanded clone, and some rows leave it out.

J gene	D gene	V gene	clone size	CDR3 protein	CDR3 DNA
TRBJ2-2	TRBD1	TRBV12-3/TRBV12-4	few	CASSPQGASTGELFF	TGTGCCAGCAGTCCACAGGGGGCGAGCACCGGGGAGCTGTTTTTT
TRBJ1-2	TRBD1	TRBV29-1	many	CSDQTGSYGYTF	TGCAGCGACCAGACAGGGTCCTATGGCTACACCTTC
TRBJ2-5	-	TRBV20-1	-	CSASASVQETQYF	TGCAGTGCTAGTGCGTCGGTACAAGAGACCCAGTACTTC
TRBJ1-2	TRBD1	TRBV15	-	CATSRDPGQGAAGYTF	TGTGCCACCAGCAGAGATCCGGGACAGGGGGCGGCTGGCTACACCTTC
TRBJ1-1	TRBD1	TRBV6-1	few	CATGTGANTEAFF	TGTGCCACCGGGACAGGAGCGAACACTGAAGCTTTCTTT
TRBJ1-2	-	TRBV29-1	-	CSPGPTTANYGYTF	TGCAGCCCCGGACCCACCACAGCTAACTATGGCTACACCTTC
TRBJ2-1	TRBD2	TRBV29-1	-	CSVGRGASGASYNEQFF	TGCAGCGTTGGAAGGGGGGCTAGCGGGGCCTCCTACAATGAGCAGTTCTTC
TRBJ2-1	-	TRBV20-1	few	CSARDRGSEGEQFF	TGCAGTGCTAGAGATCGGGGTAGCGAGGGTGAGCAGTTCTTC
TRBJ2-7	TRBD1	TRBV12-3/TRBV12-4	-	CASSLLGQGGEQYF	TGTGCCAGCAGTTTGTTGGGACAGGGGGGTGAGCAGTACTTC
TRBJ1-2	-	TRBV20-1	-	CSAGETGKGRRGYTF	TGCAGTGCTGGAGAAACAGGGAAGGGCCGCCGGGGCTACACCTTC
TRBJ2-5	-	TRBV27	many	CASSSAGSVETQYF	TGTGCCAGCAGTTCGGCAGGGAGCGTGGAGACCCAGTACTTC
TRBJ2-7	-	TRBV27	-	CATGTHPWEQYF	TGTGCCACCGGGACTCACCCGTGGGAGCAGTACTTC
TRBJ1-6	TRBD1	TRBV7-2	-	CASSTGTVGSPLHF	TGTGCCAGCAGCACCGGGACAGTAGGTTCACCCCTCCACTTT
TRBJ2-7	TRBD2	TRBV11-2	many	CASSHQTPFSGRGVYEQYF	TGTGCCAGCAGCCATCAAACTCCTTTTAGCGGGAGAGGGGTCTACGAGCAGTACTTC
TRBJ1-1	TRBD1	TRBV12-5	few	CASGLPGQGDTEAFF	TGTGCTAGTGGTTTGCCTGGACAGGGAGACACTGAAGCTTTCTTT
TRBJ2-7	-	TRBV5-1	few	CASSLDSSGEQYF	TGCGCCAGCAGCTTGGATTCATCGGGCGAGCAGTACTTC
TRBJ1-4	-	TRBV3-1	-	CASSHPGVNEKLFF	TGTGCCAGCAGCCATCCAGGGGTTAATGAAAAACTGTTTTTT